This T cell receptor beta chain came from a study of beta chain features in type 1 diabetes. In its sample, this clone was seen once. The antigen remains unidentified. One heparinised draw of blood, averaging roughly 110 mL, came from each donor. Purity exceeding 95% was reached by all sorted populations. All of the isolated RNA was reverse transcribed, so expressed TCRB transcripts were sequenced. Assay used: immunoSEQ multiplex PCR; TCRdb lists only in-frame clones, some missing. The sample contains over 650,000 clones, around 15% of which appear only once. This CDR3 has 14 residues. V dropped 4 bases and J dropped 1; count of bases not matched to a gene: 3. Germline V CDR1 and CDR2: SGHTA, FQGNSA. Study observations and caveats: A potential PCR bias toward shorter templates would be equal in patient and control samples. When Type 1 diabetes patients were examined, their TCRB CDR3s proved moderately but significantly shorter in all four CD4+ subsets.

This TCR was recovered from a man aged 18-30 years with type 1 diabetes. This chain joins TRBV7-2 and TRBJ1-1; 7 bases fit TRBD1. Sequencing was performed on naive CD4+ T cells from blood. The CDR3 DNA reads TGTGCCAGCAGCTGGGACAGCCAGAACACTGAAGCTTTCTTT. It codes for CASSWDSQNTEAFF.